Given below is one T cell receptor beta chain in context. The specificity of this receptor is unknown. No base qualities exist here, and no much larger clone lies one base off it. The data are from a study of T cells in Graves' hyperthyroidism and ophthalmopathy (dated by TCRdb to between 2017 and 2020). Background for the entire study: Peripheral blood was sampled at the time of initial diagnosis, prior to any treatment. To identify TCR V-J signatures that set the groups apart, the researchers used a discovery cohort of approximately 98 patients, made up of 43 with Graves' ophthalmopathy and 57 with stable Graves' hyperthyroidism. An independent validation cohort of 18 to 20 hyperthyroidism patients and approximately 15 patients who later progressed to ophthalmopathy tested prospective prediction of ophthalmopathy. The roughly 91 discovery patients were randomly split 7:3 into training and test sets. Thyroid tissue and blood T-cell repertoires from six or seven Graves' hyperthyroidism patients were also compared in the study. Following sampling, methimazole starting at 30 mg daily was given to hyperthyroidism patients, and high-dose intravenous methylprednisolone was given to ophthalmopathy patients. According to the paper, TCR Vbeta CDR3 sequencing was carried out on more than 120 peripheral blood samples, which came from around 43 ophthalmopathy, under 85 hyperthyroidism and around 17 progressor patients.

The TCR beta CDR3 regions were amplified from the RNA transcripts. For the first round of RT-PCR on the TCR CDR3, the HTBI primer set was used together with the Qiagen OneStep RT-PCR kit. The libraries were constructed in a second round of multiplex PCR and then size-selected and purified. Sequencing of the libraries was done on an Illumina HiSeq2000 using paired-end 100 bp reads. On the study's bioinformatics: SOAPnuke was used to process the raw data, throwing out any read that contained adapters or uncalled bases, had a mean Phred below 15, or lacked an exact constant-primer or identifier match. COPE v1.2.5 was used to merge high-quality paired reads, and clonotypes were defined as unique nucleotide sequences. MiTCR v1.1 was used to align clonotypes to the IMGT TRBV, TRBD and TRBJ reference segments. The analysis was restricted to V-J combinations with a frequency above 0.0001, which together covered 99.2% of the repertoires. The TCS score was defined as the ratio of F50 (clonal expansion) to E x V (chaos), calculated using BLOSUM62-based TCRdist between CDR3 peptides within each V-J. Welch's t-statistics and random forest reduced around 520 V-J features to under 15, which were used in a naive Bayes classifier (R e1071). In TCRdb, the public reads were trimmed at Q25 with fastp and aligned with MiXCR, with productive beta chains retained. Rows with a matching CDR3 protein are joined into one entry that keeps the most common DNA and genes. For this entry, the V and J calls and clone size follow TCRdb and not the study's own pipeline. Across this sample there are about 420,000 distinct CDR3 sequences, with 15% to 19% seen only once. Jointly, the top ten make up roughly 14% of the sample.

CDR1 and CDR2 are drawn from the germline V gene: SNHLY, FYNNEI. There are 15 amino acids in the CDR3, from cysteine to phenylalanine inclusive. Only the CDR3 DNA is retained, 45 bases long and in frame from the first base. Ends trimmed: V by 8 bases, J by 4 bases; bases unmatched to a gene: 11. Graves' hyperthyroidism was defined as stable when no progression to ophthalmopathy occurred over 18 months of follow-up. Hyperthyroidism patients were aged 18 to 65 years and newly diagnosed, with disease duration of less than 2 months. Any patient with an uncontrolled infection, another autoimmune disease, pregnancy or lactation was excluded. Clinical symptoms, serum thyroxine and TRAb, thyroid ultrasound, and orbital computed tomography formed the basis for the diagnoses. PBMCs were separated from under 12 ml of fresh peripheral blood using Ficoll-Paque density gradient centrifugation. Total RNA was extracted with Trizol reagent, and quality was checked on an Agilent 2100 Bioanalyzer.

What the research found in general, with its limitations: In validation, progression to ophthalmopathy was predicted by the model with more than 65% sensitivity and under 85% specificity, a median of roughly 6.4 months before onset. Most expanded thyroid clonotypes (frequency above 0.001) were also found in blood, which suggests that blood repertoires may mirror thyroid immune responses. In cross-validation, a model built on a 13 V-J signature told ophthalmopathy apart from stable hyperthyroidism with 87.88% sensitivity and around 83% specificity, and in testing the same model reached 80%/75%. Sample size was not statistically predetermined, and blinding of investigators to group allocation was not performed.

The rearranged chain carries TRBV2 and TRBJ2-7; 10 bases in the middle match TRBD1. The source is a woman between 18 and 29 years old with Graves' hyperthyroidism. The sequenced sample consisted of blood. At the DNA level, the sequence is TGTGCCAGCCTACCCGGGACAGGGGCTGGGTACGAGCAGTACTTC. Translation gives CASLPGTGAGYEQYF.